This T cell receptor (beta chain) was observed in a study of response to subunit inactivated influenza vaccine. Regarding the study as a whole: The study's authors posited that every seasonal influenza vaccination enlists few new T cells.

As to this clonotype: What it binds is not known.

The CDR3 is 15 residues long. Trimming cost V 2 bases and J 6 bases, with 16 bases left between them. Germline V CDR1 and CDR2: SGHTA, FQGNSA. Each CDR3 protein is one row after TCRdb ran MiXCR on the RT-PCR reads. The sample gives more than 250,000 distinct CDR3 sequences, 20% to 25% of which show up once; roughly 10% is in the top ten. This TCR came from a man in his fifties or sixties who received an inactivated influenza vaccine. Here the sequenced sample was PBMCs from blood, taken approximately 20 months after vaccination. The chain uses TRBV7-2 and TRBJ1-1, with D possibly TRBD1 on 6 matching bases. The DNA for the CDR3 is TGTGCCAGCAGCTTAACCCCGGACAGTTTGGCTGAAGCTTTCTTT. Encoded protein: CASSLTPDSLAEAFF.